This is a list of T cell receptor beta chains from one sample in a study of beta chain features in type 1 diabetes. Produced via immunoSEQ multiplex PCR; TCRdb's table is partial and in-frame only. The sample shows some 240,000 clones, around 16% of them seen only once. The sample taken for sequencing was naive CD4+ T cells from blood. These receptors all come from a man between 25 and 39 years old with type 1 diabetes. The CDR3 runs from the conserved cysteine through the conserved F or W. The D gene is left open where the match is weak. Clone size is not always given. Where it is, it says once, few, many or a class for expanded clones.

d_gene	v_gene	abundance	j_gene	CDR3nt	CDR3aa
NA	TRBV25-1	NA	TRBJ2-7	TGTGCCAGCAGTGAAGTTAACAGTTTCTCCTACGAGCAGTACTTC	CASSEVNSFSYEQYF
NA	TRBV28	few	TRBJ2-1	TGTGCCAGCAGTTCAAGTAGCGGTGGGACCTACAATGAGCAGTTCTTC	CASSSSSGGTYNEQFF
TRBD2	TRBV7-2	NA	TRBJ2-3	TGTGCCAGCAGCTCGCGGACTAGCGGGAGCACAGATACGCAGTATTTT	CASSSRTSGSTDTQYF
TRBD2	TRBV5-1	NA	TRBJ2-1	TGCGCCAGCAGCTTGCTAGCGGTGCGCGATGAGCAGTTCTTC	CASSLLAVRDEQFF
NA	TRBV5-4	NA	TRBJ2-4	TGTGCCAGCAGCTTGACGGAGGCCAAAAACATTCAGTACTTC	CASSLTEAKNIQYF
NA	TRBV1	NA	TRBJ1-2	TGCACCAGCAGCCAACGACAGGCCGGCTATGGCTACACCTTC	CTSSQRQAGYGYTF
NA	TRBV10-2	few	TRBJ1-2	TGCGCCAGCAGGGAGACGGGTAACTATGGCTACACCTTC	CASRETGNYGYTF
TRBD1	TRBV7-9	NA	TRBJ2-7	TGTGCCAGCAGCAAGACAGGGGATAACTACGAGCAGTACTTC	CASSKTGDNYEQYF
NA	TRBV2	few	TRBJ2-7	TGTGCCAGCAGTGTCTCCTACGAGCAGTACTTC	CASSVSYEQYF
NA	TRBV2	NA	TRBJ2-5	TGTGCCAGCAGTGAACGGCTGGGGGGAGAGACCCAGTACTTC	CASSERLGGETQYF